The clone carrying this TCR beta chain came up a few times. The CDR3 has 14 residues. Germline CDR1 LNHDA, CDR2 SQIVND (reference sequence). V lost 4 bases and J lost 4; bases outside the gene matches: 6. This sample is part of a study of blood T cell repertoires in COVID-19. Study overall: Italy, Spain and the United States were the sources of the convalescent and acute COVID-19 samples. T cells, B-cell-depleted T cells, or PBMCs provided the cDNA or gDNA that served as material.

Original handling: Quantification of nucleated cells was approximated via reference gene primer amplification. The method was immunoSEQ multiplex PCR; TCRdb's version includes in-frame clones alone and lacks a portion of them. V, J and clone size were drawn from that table, and D and trimming were deduced from the DNA. The repertoire holds roughly 97,000 clones, with around 80% as singletons. This sequence was found in a man between 65 and 85 years old with acute or convalescent COVID-19. This sequence joins TRBV19 and TRBJ1-1, with 7 bases matching TRBD1. The sequencing sample was made of peripheral blood. The CDR3 bases are TGTGCCAGTAGTACAGGACAGGCTACCACTGAAGCTTTCTTT. Translating gives CASSTGQATTEAFF. Combining the CDR3 with reference TRBV19 and TRBJ1-1 gives the whole variable domain DGGITQSPKYLFRKEGQNVTLSCEQNLNHDAMYWYRQDPGQGLRLIYYSQIVNDFQKGDIAEGYSVSREKKESFPLTVTSAQKNPTAFYLCASSTGQATTEAFFGQGTRLTVV.